This TCR beta chain appears in the sequencing data of a study of beta chain features in type 1 diabetes. The CDR3 is 14 residues long. CDR1 SQVTM and CDR2 ANQGSEA come from the germline V gene. J gave up 5 bases and V 6 bases, and 8 bases lay outside the gene matches. A note on this clone: Its antigen is not identified.

The study's findings and limits: TCRB CDR3 length was moderately but significantly reduced in all four CD4+ subsets of Type 1 diabetes patients.

The study reverse transcribed the entire isolated RNA, so it sequenced expressed TCRB transcripts. The average output of naive, central memory and regulatory T cell samples was several million reads. Measured with immunoSEQ multiplex PCR; TCRdb has only the in-frame clones, and not every one. The sample contains hundreds of thousands of clones, roughly 13% of which appear only once. The sequence derives from a man between 18 and 35 years old with type 1 diabetes. The chain couples TRBV29-1 to TRBJ2-7; 12 bases align to TRBD1. Sequencing was done on a sample of naive CD4+ T cells from blood. The CDR3 DNA is TGCAGCGTCGATACCGGGACAGGGGGCGACGAGCAGTACTTC. It encodes CSVDTGTGGDEQYF.